This T cell receptor beta chain originates from a study of T cell changes during pregnancy in multiple sclerosis. The V gene's germline CDR1 is MDHEN and CDR2 SYDVKM. The J segment lost 6 bases and the V segment lost 4 bases, leaving 5 bases of the junction unmatched. The CDR3 is made up of 13 amino acids. Profiled with immunoSEQ multiplex PCR; TCRdb holds only in-frame clones, not every one. The table has 40,000 or so clones, 75% to 90% seen once. The chain links TRBV28 to TRBJ2-7; 8 nucleotides align to TRBD1. This TCR derives from a female donor with multiple sclerosis, enrolled in a pregnancy study. This sample comprised CD4+ T cells from peripheral blood mononuclear cells, obtained in the first trimester of pregnancy. This chain's CDR3 is CASSSGQGGEQYF. The CDR3, as DNA: TGTGCCAGCAGTTCCGGACAGGGCGGCGAGCAGTACTTC.